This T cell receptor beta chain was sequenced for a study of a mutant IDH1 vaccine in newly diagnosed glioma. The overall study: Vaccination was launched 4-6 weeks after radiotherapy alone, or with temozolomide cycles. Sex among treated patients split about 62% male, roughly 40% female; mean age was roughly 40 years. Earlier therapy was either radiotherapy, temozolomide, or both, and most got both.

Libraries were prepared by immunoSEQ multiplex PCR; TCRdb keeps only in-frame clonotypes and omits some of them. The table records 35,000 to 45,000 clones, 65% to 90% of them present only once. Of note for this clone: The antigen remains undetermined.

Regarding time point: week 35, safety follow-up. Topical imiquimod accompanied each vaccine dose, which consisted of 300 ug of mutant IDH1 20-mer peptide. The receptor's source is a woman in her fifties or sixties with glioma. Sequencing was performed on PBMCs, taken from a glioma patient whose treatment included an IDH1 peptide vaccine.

CDR3 DNA: TGTGCCAGCTCAATAAGCGGGGCGAGCCTACAAGAGACCCAGTACTTC. This gives the protein CASSISGASLQETQYF. J is TRBJ2-5 and V is TRBV7-9; the match to TRBD2 covers 7 bases. V shed 8 bases, J shed 2 bases, and the junction held 14 bases outside the gene matches. The germline CDR1 and CDR2 sequences are SEHNR and FQNEAQ (reference sequence). The CDR3 extends over 16 amino acids.